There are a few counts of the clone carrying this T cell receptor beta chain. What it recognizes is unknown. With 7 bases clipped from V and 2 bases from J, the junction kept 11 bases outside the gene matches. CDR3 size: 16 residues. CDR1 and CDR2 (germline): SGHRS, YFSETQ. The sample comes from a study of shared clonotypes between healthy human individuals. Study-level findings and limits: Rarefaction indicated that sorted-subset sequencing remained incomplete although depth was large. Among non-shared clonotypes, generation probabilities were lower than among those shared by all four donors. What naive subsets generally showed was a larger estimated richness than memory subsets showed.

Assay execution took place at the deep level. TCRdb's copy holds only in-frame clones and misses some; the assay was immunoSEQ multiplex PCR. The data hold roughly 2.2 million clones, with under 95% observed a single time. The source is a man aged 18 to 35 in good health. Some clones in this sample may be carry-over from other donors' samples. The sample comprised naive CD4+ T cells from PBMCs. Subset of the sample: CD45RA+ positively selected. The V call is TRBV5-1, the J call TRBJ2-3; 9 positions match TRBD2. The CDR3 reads CASSLMTSGPTDTQYF. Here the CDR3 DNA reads TGCGCCAGCTCCCTTATGACTAGCGGACCCACAGATACGCAGTATTTT.